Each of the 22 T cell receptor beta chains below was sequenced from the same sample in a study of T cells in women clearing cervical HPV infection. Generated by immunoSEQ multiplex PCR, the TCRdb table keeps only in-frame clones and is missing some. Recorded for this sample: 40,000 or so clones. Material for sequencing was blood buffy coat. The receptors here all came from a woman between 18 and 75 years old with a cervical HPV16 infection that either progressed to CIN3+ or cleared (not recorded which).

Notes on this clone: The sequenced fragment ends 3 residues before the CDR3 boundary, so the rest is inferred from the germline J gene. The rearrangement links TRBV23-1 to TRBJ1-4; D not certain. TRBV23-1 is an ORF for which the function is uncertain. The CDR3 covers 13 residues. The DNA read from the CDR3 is TGCGCCAGCCGCCCCCAGGTGAATTCACCA. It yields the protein CASRPQVNSP. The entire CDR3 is CASRPQVNSPLFF.

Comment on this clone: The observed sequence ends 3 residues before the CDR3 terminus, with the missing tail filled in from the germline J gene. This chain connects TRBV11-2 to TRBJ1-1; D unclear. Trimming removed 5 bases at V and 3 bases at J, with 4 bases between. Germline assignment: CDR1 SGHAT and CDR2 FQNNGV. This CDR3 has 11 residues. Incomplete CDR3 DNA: TGTGCCAGCAGCCTTCACACTGAA. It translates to CASSLHTE. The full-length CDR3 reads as CASSLHTEAFF.

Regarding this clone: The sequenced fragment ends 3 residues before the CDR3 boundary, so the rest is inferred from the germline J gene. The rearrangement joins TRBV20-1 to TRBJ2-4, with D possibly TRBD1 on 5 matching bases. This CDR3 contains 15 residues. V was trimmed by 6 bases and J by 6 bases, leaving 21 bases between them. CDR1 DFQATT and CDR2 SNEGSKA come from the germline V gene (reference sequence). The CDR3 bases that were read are TGCAGTGCGGAACTTAGGGGTAAAATTAGAAACATT. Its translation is CSAELRGKIRNI. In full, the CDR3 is CSAELRGKIRNIQYF.

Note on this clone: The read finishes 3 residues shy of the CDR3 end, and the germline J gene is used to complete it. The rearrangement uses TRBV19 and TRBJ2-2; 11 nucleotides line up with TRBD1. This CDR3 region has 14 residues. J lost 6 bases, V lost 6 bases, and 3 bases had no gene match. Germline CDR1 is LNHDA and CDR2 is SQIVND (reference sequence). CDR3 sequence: CASSGTGGPGELFF. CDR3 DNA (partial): TGTGCCAGTAGCGGGACAGGGGGTCCCGGGGAG.

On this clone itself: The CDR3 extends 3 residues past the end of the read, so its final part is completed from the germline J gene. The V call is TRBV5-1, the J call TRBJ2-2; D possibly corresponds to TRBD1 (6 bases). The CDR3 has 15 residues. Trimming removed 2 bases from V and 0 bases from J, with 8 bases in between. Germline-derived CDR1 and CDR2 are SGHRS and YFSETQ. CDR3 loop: CASSLQGTNTGELFF. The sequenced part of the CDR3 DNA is TGCGCCAGCAGCTTACAGGGAACGAACACCGGGGAG.

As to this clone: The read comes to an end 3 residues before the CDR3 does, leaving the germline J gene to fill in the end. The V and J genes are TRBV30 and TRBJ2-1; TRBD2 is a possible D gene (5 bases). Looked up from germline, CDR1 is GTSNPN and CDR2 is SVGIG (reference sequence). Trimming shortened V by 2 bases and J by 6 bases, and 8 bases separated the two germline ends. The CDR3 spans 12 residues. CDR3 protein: CAWSSLANEQFF. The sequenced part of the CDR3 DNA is TGTGCCTGGAGTTCTCTAGCCAATGAG.

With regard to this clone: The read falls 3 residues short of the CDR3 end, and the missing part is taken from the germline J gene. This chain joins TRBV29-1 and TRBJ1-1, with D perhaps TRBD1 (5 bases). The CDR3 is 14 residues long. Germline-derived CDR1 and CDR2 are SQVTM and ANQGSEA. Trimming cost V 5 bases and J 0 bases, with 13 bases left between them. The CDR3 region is CSVSGGSMNTEAFF. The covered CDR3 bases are TGCAGCGTTTCCGGGGGTAGCATGAACACTGAA.

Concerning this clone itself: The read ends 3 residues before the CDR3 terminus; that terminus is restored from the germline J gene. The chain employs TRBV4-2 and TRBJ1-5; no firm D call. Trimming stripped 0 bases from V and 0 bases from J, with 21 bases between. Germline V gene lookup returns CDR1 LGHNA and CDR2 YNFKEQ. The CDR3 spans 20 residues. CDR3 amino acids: CASSQELPGSLVNSNQPQHF. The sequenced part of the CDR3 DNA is TGTGCCAGCAGCCAAGAACTACCGGGGAGCTTGGTAAATAGCAATCAGCCC.

The CDR3 sequence is CASSPLGKSSTDTYTF. The CDR3 bases that were read are TGTGCCAGCTCACCTTTGGGGAAATCTAGCACAGATACC. The chain combines TRBV18 with TRBJ1-2; D remains unclear. The read halts 3 residues ahead of the CDR3 end, with the missing end drawn from the germline J gene. Germline V gene lookup returns CDR1 KGHSH and CDR2 LQKENI. This CDR3 comprises 16 residues.

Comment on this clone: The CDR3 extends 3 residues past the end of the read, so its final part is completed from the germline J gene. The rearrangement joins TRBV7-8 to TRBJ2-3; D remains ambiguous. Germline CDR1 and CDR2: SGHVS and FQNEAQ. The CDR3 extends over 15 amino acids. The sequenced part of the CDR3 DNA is TGTGCCAGCAGCTTTCCAGGATACGGTGTAGAGACG. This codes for CASSFPGYGVET. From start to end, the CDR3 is CASSFPGYGVETQYF.

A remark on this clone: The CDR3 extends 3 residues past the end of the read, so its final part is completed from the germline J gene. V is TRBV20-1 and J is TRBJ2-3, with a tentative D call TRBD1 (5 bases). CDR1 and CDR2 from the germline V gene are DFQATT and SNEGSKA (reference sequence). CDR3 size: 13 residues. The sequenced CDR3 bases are TGCAGTGCTAGATTGGGGCCCGGGCAGCCG. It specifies CSARLGPGQP. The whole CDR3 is CSARLGPGQPQYF.

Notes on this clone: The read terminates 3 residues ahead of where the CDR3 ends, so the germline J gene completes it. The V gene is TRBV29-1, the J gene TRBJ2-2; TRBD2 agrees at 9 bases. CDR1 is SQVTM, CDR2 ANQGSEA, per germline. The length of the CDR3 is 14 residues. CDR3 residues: CSVEELAGSNVLFF. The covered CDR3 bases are TGCAGCGTTGAAGAGCTAGCGGGATCCAACGTG.

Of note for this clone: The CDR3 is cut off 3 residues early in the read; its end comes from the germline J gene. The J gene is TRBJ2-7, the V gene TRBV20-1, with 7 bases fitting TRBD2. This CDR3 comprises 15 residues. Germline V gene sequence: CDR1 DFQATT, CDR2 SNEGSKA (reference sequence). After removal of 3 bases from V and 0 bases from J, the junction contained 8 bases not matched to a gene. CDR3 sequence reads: CSARELARNSYEQYF. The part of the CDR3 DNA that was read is TGCAGTGCTAGGGAACTAGCGCGTAACTCCTACGAG.

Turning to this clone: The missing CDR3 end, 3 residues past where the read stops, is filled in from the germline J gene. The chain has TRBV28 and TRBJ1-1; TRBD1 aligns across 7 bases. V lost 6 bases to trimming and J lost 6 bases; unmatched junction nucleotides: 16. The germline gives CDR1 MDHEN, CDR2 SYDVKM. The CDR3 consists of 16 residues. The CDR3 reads CASSRPTTGWSAEAFF. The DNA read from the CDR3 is TGTGCCAGCAGCCGACCGACGACAGGGTGGTCGGCTGAA.

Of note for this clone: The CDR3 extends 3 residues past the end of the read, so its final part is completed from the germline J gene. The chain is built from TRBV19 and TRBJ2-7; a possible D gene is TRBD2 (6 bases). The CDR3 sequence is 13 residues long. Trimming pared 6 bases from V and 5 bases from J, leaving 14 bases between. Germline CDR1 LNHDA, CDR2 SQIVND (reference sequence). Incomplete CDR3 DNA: TGTGCCAGTAGCGAAATGGAGGGGAACGAG. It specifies CASSEMEGNE. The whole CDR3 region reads CASSEMEGNEQYF.

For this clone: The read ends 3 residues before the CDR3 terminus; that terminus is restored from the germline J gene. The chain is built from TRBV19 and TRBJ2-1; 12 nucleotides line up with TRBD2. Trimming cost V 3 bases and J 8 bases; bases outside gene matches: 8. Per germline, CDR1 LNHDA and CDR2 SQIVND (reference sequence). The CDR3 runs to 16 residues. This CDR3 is CASSIDPSGRAYEQFF. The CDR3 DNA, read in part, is TGTGCCAGTAGTATTGACCCTAGCGGGAGGGCCTATGAG. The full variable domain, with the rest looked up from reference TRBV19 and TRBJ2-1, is DGGITQSPKYLFRKEGQNVTLSCEQNLNHDAMYWYRQDPGQGLRLIYYSQIVNDFQKGDIAEGYSVSREKKESFPLTVTSAQKNPTAFYLCASSIDPSGRAYEQFFGPGTRLTVL.

CDR3 in amino acids: CSAGGGASGRLYNEQFF. The part of the CDR3 DNA that was read is TGCAGCGCCGGAGGTGGGGCTAGCGGGAGGCTCTACAATGAG. The chain joins TRBV29-1 to TRBJ2-1; 11 bases line up with TRBD2. The read is 3 residues too short to cover the CDR3 end, so that end is filled in from the germline J gene. The CDR3 contains 17 residues. V lost 7 bases to trimming and J lost 3 bases; unmatched junction nucleotides: 14. CDR1 is SQVTM and CDR2 is ANQGSEA in the germline V gene.

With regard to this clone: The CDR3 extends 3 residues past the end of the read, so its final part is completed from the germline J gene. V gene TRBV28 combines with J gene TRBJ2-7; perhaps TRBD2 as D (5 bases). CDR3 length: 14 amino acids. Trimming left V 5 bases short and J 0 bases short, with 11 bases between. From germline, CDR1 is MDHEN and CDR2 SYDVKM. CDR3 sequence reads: CASSAGLSSYEQYF. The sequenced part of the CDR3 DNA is TGTGCCAGCAGTGCGGGTCTAAGCTCCTACGAG.

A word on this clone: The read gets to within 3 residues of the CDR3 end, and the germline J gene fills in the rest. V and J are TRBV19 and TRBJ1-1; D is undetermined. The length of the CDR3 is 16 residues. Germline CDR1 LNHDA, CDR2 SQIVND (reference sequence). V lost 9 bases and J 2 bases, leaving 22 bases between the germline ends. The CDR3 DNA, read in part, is TGTGCCAGCCGCCCCCTCATTAACGCGGTTAACACTGAA. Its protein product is CASRPLINAVNTE. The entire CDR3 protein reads CASRPLINAVNTEAFF.

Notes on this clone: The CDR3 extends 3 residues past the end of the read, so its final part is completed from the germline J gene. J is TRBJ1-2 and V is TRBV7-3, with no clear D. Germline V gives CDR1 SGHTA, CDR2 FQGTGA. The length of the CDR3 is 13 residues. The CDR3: CASSLVVTDTYTF. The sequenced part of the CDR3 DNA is TGTGCCAGCAGCTTAGTCGTCACAGATACC. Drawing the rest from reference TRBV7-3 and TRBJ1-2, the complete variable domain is GAGVSQTPSNKVTEKGKYVELRCDPISGHTALYWYRQSLGQGPEFLIYFQGTGAADDSGLPNDRFFAVRPEGSVSTLKIQRTERGDSAVYLCASSLVVTDTYTFGSGTRLTVV.

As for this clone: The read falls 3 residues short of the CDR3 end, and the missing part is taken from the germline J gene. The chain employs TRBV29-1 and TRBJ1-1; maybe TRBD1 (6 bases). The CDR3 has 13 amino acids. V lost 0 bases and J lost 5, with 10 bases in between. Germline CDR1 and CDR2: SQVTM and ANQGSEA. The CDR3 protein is CSVEEGAGTEAFF. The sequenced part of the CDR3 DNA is TGCAGCGTTGAAGAGGGGGCCGGGACTGAA.

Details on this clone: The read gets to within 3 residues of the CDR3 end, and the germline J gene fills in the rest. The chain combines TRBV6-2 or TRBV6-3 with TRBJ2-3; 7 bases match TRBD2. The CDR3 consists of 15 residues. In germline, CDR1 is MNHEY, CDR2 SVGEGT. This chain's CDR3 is CASSYSGGVEETQYF. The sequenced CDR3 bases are TGTGCCAGCAGTTACTCGGGGGGGGTTGAAGAGACG.